Sequencing of this TCR beta chain was carried out in a study of shared clonotypes between healthy human individuals. Study background: Donors had three CD4 naive, three CD4 memory, two CD8 naive and one CD8 memory plate apiece. The study, taken as a whole, reports: Estimated clonotype richness was generally higher in naive than memory subsets.

Those who donated, Caucasian adults without exception, all lived in Nashville, Tennessee. The data were produced by immunoSEQ multiplex PCR, yet TCRdb's version contains in-frame clones alone and is incomplete. In the table there are over 950,000 clones, approximately 75% of which are singletons. Only a few counts were recorded for this clone. What it binds is unknown. The CDR3 sequence is 15 residues long. Trimming stripped 6 bases from V and 0 bases from J, with 13 bases between. CDR1 LNHDA and CDR2 SQIVND come from the germline V gene (reference sequence). The gene calls are TRBV19 and TRBJ2-3, with D uncertain. The sample was memory CD4+ T cells from PBMCs. Subset meaning: CD45RA-negative fraction. This clonotype originated in a man in his late teens or twenties in good health. Some clones in this sample may be carry-over from other donors' samples. The CDR3 bases are TGTGCCAGTAGCCCGCGGCGTACCAGCACAGATACGCAGTATTTT. Residues: CASSPRRTSTDTQYF.